Sequencing of this T cell receptor (beta chain) was carried out in a study of T-cell reconstitution after alpha-beta-depleted transplantation in children. Study-wide results and caveats: The origin of alpha-beta T cells about two months after transplant was reportedly several hundred expanded graft clones.

The library targeted TCRbeta and was prepared with unique molecular identifiers. TCRdb re-derived calls from the PCR reads in MiXCR, one entry per CDR3 protein. Counted here are fewer than 750,000 distinct CDR3 sequences, around 23% occurring once; the ten biggest clones make up roughly an eighth. The CDR3 covers 13 residues. V dropped 8 bases and J dropped 1; count of bases not matched to a gene: 4. In germline, CDR1 is MNHEY, CDR2 SMNVEV (reference sequence). This clonotype occurred many times. Its target is unknown. The source of this sequence is a boy in the first two years of life who had a stem cell transplant for acute myeloid leukemia, so the T cells may come from the graft donor. The material sequenced was PBMCs, mostly from graft donor cells, taken 360 days after TCRalphabeta/CD19-depleted stem cell transplant. The rearrangement links TRBV27 to TRBJ2-5; 7 bases agree with TRBD1. This CDR3 is CASCAGGQETQYF. The CDR3, as DNA: TGTGCCAGCTGCGCAGGGGGCCAAGAGACCCAGTACTTC.